A selection of T cell receptor beta chains follows, all from one sample in a study of blood T cell repertoires in COVID-19. Produced via immunoSEQ multiplex PCR; TCRdb's table is partial and in-frame only. The table lists approximately 72,000 clones, around nine tenths of them singletons, with about an eighth in the top ten. What was sequenced was peripheral blood. Receptor source: a woman in her sixties or seventies with acute or convalescent COVID-19. Both conserved end residues are part of each CDR3. A D gene is named only where the DNA matches it firmly. Not all rows give a size; the values are once, few, many and, for expanded clones, a class.

>-|-|TRBV6-6|TRBJ1-1
TGTGCCAGCAGTCCCCCCTATCTTCCGAGAGGCACTGAAGCTTTCTTT
CASSPPYLPRGTEAFF
>TRBD1|-|TRBV20-1|TRBJ2-5
TGCAGTGCTAGTAGTGCGACAGGGTACCAAGAGACCCAGTACTTC
CSASSATGYQETQYF
>-|-|TRBV19|TRBJ1-4
TGTGCCAGTAGTATAGCGACGGGGATGGTGGGTAATGAAAAACTGTTTTTT
CASSIATGMVGNEKLFF
>-|-|TRBV27|TRBJ1-1
TGTGCCAGCAGTTTATCGAAAGCTTTGAACACTGAAGCTTTCTTT
CASSLSKALNTEAFF
>-|once|TRBV5-6|TRBJ2-1
TGTGCCAGCAGCTCCTCCCTGTCTCCCAGCTCCTACAATGAGCAGTTCTTC
CASSSSLSPSSYNEQFF
>-|-|TRBV5-4|TRBJ1-2
TGTGCCAGCAGCTCCTCCGTCGCTAACTATGGCTACACCTTC
CASSSSVANYGYTF
>-|-|TRBV2|TRBJ1-2
TGTGCCAACGCAGGGGAAAGAAACTATGGCTACACCTTC
CANAGERNYGYTF
>TRBD1|once|TRBV30|TRBJ1-2
TGTGCCTGGAGGAGCCCAGGGGGTGATGGCTACACCTTC
CAWRSPGGDGYTF
>-|-|TRBV6-6|TRBJ2-1
TGTGCCAGCAGCCAAACTAACAATGAGCAGTTCTTC
CASSQTNNEQFF
>TRBD1|-|TRBV12-5|TRBJ1-2
TGTGCTAGTGGACTCACACAGGGGGCGGATGGCTACACCTTC
CASGLTQGADGYTF